The present T cell receptor beta chain was sequenced within a study of cytomegalovirus exposure and HLA in healthy donors (dated by TCRdb to 2017 to 2019). In terms of the full investigation: According to an earlier analysis of around 600 of the donors, some 180 million T cells yielded over 90 million unique TCR beta sequences and about 300 Gb of sequence data. Approximately 300 gigabases of sequencing data and 78 million or so unique TCR sequences were included in an early release covering several hundred HLA-typed donors. The T cell repertoires of under 750 subjects were profiled by immunosequencing and related to cytomegalovirus serostatus. A later genetic analysis used genome-wide SNP genotypes for about 60% of the roughly 670 donors, treating that subset as a discovery cohort. The number of typed donors differed by locus: 629-630 for A, B, C, DRB1 and DQB1; 522 for DQA1; over 600 for DPA1; and about 450 for DPB1. To decide whether each TCR beta V gene segment behaved as functional or pseudogenic, an earlier analysis of 587 of the donors relied on high-throughput TCR beta sequencing. Along with the roughly 710-subject first cohort, a separate validation cohort of around 110 different subjects was used. To study patterns of TCR occurrence, a later analysis re-analyzed previously published TCR beta repertoires from several hundred donors and added high-resolution HLA genotyping. The later analysis used no new phenotypic data to find candidate immune exposures, relying instead on TCR beta sequences and their occurrence across donors. Alongside the repertoire data, information on donor age, sex, ethnicity and CMV serostatus was compiled. Among some 410 genotyped donors of the cohort, an average of about 220,000 unique TCR beta nucleotide sequences was sequenced per donor, of which 15% to 20% were non-productive. HLA typing covered class I and class II loci at four-digit resolution. The genetic ancestry cluster associated with self-reported Caucasian donors included approximately 85% of the approximately 400 genotyped donors. The study aimed to test whether cataloging public T cell receptors could reveal signatures of past pathogen exposure. Because of strong linkage in the cohort, five DR-DQ haplotypes were treated as single units for association and clustering. High-throughput TCR immunosequencing, statistical association of individual TCRs with disease status, and machine learning were combined to predict cytomegalovirus infection status. Every repertoire in the discovery cohort had been generated on one and the same sequencing platform. Study-wide findings and limitations: Most TCR sequences were seen in very few donors, while some public TCRs were found in many individuals. A later analysis found that most CMV-associated TCR beta chains appeared HLA-restricted, with HLA associations seemingly driven largely by CMV exposure. The sequencing pipeline was judged likely to have produced a cluster of highly shared sequence variants as a technical artifact. A few of the identified cytomegalovirus-associated TCR beta chains were confirmed in vitro to be specific for cytomegalovirus antigens. In an earlier analysis of 587 of the donors, most TCR beta V segments appeared in productive rearrangements about 87% or about 30% of the time, broadly matching IMGT annotations. The earlier analysis of about 600 of the donors excluded some 16 rarely observed V segments, including chromosome 9 orphons, because counts were too low. In a later analysis, about 16,000 TCR beta sequences were associated with specific HLA alleles at a false discovery rate of 0.05. A later analysis found that TCR association rates varied across HLA loci, with DRB1 alleles showing the most associated TCRs and HLA-C alleles the fewest. The study gave a list of 150 to 200 TCR beta chains associated with cytomegalovirus. The cohort was sequenced for TCR beta chains only, and without alpha or paired-chain data the features that could be detected were limited. The 87-base-pair reads could not distinguish some IMGT-functional V segments, including TRBV6-2 and TRBV6-3, so those segments were excluded. Presence/absence analyses assumed roughly uniform sequencing depth across donors, an assumption that may not hold. For the cohort, immune exposure information was limited to CMV serostatus. Compared with the approximately 670-donor mean, donors in an Asian-associated ancestry cluster had fewer N-insertions in productive TCRs, according to a later genetic analysis. Because HLA typing was unavailable for some donors at each locus, only the typed subset was used in association tests. It was suggested by the authors that the approach could potentially be generalized to other disease states and immunological phenotypes. Compared with equally common non-associated chains, HLA-associated TCR beta chains in a later analysis were more clonally expanded and had lower generation probabilities. Strong co-occurrence of HLA alleles, especially DR and DQ, made assigning TCR associations to individual alleles difficult. Linkage disequilibrium might explain the correlated functional status among segregating V segments, but an unknown experimental factor could not be ruled out. An association between a missense DCLRE1C variant and V-gene and J-gene trimming of TCR beta chains was found in a later genetic analysis and replicated in an independent cohort. Several of the top co-occurrence clusters appeared to be linked to parvovirus B19, influenza, CMV and Epstein-Barr virus, according to a later analysis. A further reported finding was that TCR beta sequences accurately predicted the HLA-A and HLA-B alleles for most subjects in the first cohort. The classifier was reported to diagnose cytomegalovirus status with high specificity and sensitivity in both the original and validation cohorts.

The cohort was made up of under 800 healthy bone marrow donors. At the time of sampling, every cohort member was nominally healthy, though immune exposures that went unrecorded were likely present. The donor was CMV seropositive and belonged to the group of 250 to 300 seropositive cohort members. Each donor provided a peripheral blood sample, and peripheral blood mononuclear cells were used for TCR beta sequencing. Genomic DNA extraction from the blood cell samples was performed with the Qiagen DNeasy Blood Extraction Kit. Turning to this clone: No antigen is known for it. Per-nucleotide qualities are absent, and no much larger clonotype sits a single base away.

Libraries were made using the immunoSEQ multiplex PCR assay. For the multiplex PCR, a mixture combining 60 forward primers for TCR Vbeta segments and 13 reverse primers for TCR Jbeta segments was used. The CDR3 region of rearranged TCR beta genes was amplified from genomic DNA by a multiplex PCR assay. The amplified TCR beta libraries were sequenced on the Illumina HiSeq System as 87-base-pair reads. The published analysis was carried out like this. In a later analysis, roughly 80 million unique TCR beta chains were counted across the 500 to 700 repertoires, and roughly 9.9 million of these chains were shared by at least two donors. To remove PCR and sequencing errors, raw reads were error-corrected and collapsed into unique sequences using a nearest-neighbor algorithm that merged closely related sequences. To assign V, D and J gene segments, CDR3 sequences were aligned to IMGT reference sequences. For a sequence to be retained, at least a six-nucleotide match to both a V gene segment and a J gene segment was required. Rearrangements were called productive when the CDR3 lacked stop codons and stayed in frame with V and J; all others were non-productive. Following IMGT convention, CDR3 was defined as the stretch from the second conserved V-encoded cysteine up to the conserved J-encoded phenylalanine. In an earlier analysis of 500 to 650 of the donors, sequences lacking an unambiguous match to a single V gene segment were excluded. In an earlier analysis of approximately 500 of the donors, a V segment was called functional when productive rearrangements were above 56.7%, and segregating when the standard deviation between donors exceeded 5%. To diagnose cytomegalovirus status from the catalog of TCR beta chain sequences, a statistical classification framework was built. In a later analysis, TCR nucleotide sequences were compared against IMGT/GENE-DB human TR gene sequences so that V and J genes could be assigned. In a later analysis, CDR3 sequences and most-parsimonious VDJ recombination scenarios were assigned using the TCRdist pipeline. A later analysis defined each TCR beta chain by its CDR3 amino acid sequence plus V-gene family, and excluded reads lacking a unique V-gene family. As a way to deal with suspected cross-contamination and a sequencing artifact, a later analysis dropped approximately 590 nucleotide sequences that were highly shared and had low generation probability. A later analysis calculated a clonal expansion index for each public chain from normalized within-repertoire ranks of inferred template counts. Generation probabilities in a later analysis came from a VDJ recombination model fitted to out-of-frame rearrangements, and those results were checked against IGoR. A later analysis scored TCR-TCR, TCR-HLA and TCR-CMV co-occurrence with hypergeometric tests, applying a repertoire-size bias correction to TCR pairs. False discovery rates were estimated in a later analysis by permuting HLA or CMV assignments 20 times. In a later analysis, co-occurring TCRs were grouped using DBSCAN, with TCRdist sequence similarity added in when clustering inside HLA-allele-positive subsets. Repertoires with fewer than 30,000 or more than 120,000 public chains, plus five repertoires with anomalous nucleotide sharing, were excluded from co-occurrence clustering. TCRdb took over this immuneACCESS table, retaining in-frame rearrangements with V and J assigned. Such tables are incomplete; in checked studies, under half of the missing clones stem from an unresolved V gene, and the remainder is unexplained. D and trimming were read from the DNA, whereas the V and J calls and clone size are those reported in that table. In this sample the table shows 80,000 to 130,000 clones, 65% to 75% of which occur a single time. The ten largest clones represent approximately 4.3% of the sample.

The CDR3 spans 14 residues, from the cysteine through the phenylalanine. CDR3 DNA only is kept here, 42 bases in frame from base 1. CDR1 and CDR2 are read off the germline V gene as SGHRS and YFSETQ. V gives up 4 bases and J gives up 0 bases, and the segment between their germline ends measures 7 bases. This chain is built from TRBV5-1 and TRBJ2-2; the best D guess is TRBD1, with 5 bases matching. The sequence derives from a woman younger than 35 in good health and CMV-seropositive. The material sequenced was PBMCs. The DNA is as follows: TGCGCCAGCAGCCAGGACACGAACACCGGGGAGCTGTTTTTT. Its amino acids are CASSQDTNTGELFF.